This T cell receptor (beta chain) was retrieved from a study of radiotherapy plus CTLA-4 blockade in lung cancer. Study results and limitations: Expansion in blood of tumor-derived TCR clones was seen after radiotherapy plus ipilimumab.

As regards this clone: Its matching antigen is unknown.

Trimming took off 5 bases at V and 2 bases at J, with 6 bases between the two ends. Germline CDR1 and CDR2: LNHDA and SQIVND (reference sequence). The CDR3 is 12 residues long. TCRdb's table, derived via immunoSEQ multiplex PCR, lists solely in-frame clones and lacks some. Seen here are 65,000 to 95,000 clones, around 87% observed once, and the top ten hold roughly two fifths. The clonotype comes from a human donor with non-small cell lung cancer that progressed on radiotherapy plus ipilimumab. J is TRBJ2-5 and V is TRBV19; no clear D. Sample: peripheral blood, taken from a patient treated with radiotherapy plus ipilimumab. In nucleotides, the CDR3 is TGTGCCAGTAGTGGGTATCAAGAGACCCAGTACTTC. Translation gives CASSGYQETQYF.